What follows is one T cell receptor beta chain and its context. What it recognizes is unknown. This sample is drawn from a study of T cell repertoires in cytomegalovirus infection. Study-wide context: The public TCR beta signatures pointed to both CMV infection and matching HLA type.

V lost 5 bases and J lost 7, with 9 bases in between. The CDR3 has 12 residues. Germline values: CDR1 LNHDA, CDR2 SQIVND (reference sequence). Broader study findings: CMV-specific TCR beta clonotypes restricted by HLA-C dominated the ex vivo response.

TCRdb ran MiXCR on the reads and lists one entry per CDR3 protein. The sample includes 450,000 to 650,000 distinct CDR3 sequences, approximately 40% of them seen just once. The origin of this receptor is a human donor in good health (CMV status not recorded). Some clones in this sample may be carry-over from other donors' samples. The gene calls are TRBV19 and TRBJ2-1; the D gene is possibly TRBD2 (6 bases). This specimen was cultured PBMCs, taken from culture after CMV antigen stimulation. CDR3 DNA sequence: TGTGCCAGTAGTGGGGGGTTAAATGAGCAGTTCTTC. Protein: CASSGGLNEQFF. The entire variable domain, with the rest obtained from reference TRBV19 and TRBJ2-1, is as follows: DGGITQSPKYLFRKEGQNVTLSCEQNLNHDAMYWYRQDPGQGLRLIYYSQIVNDFQKGDIAEGYSVSREKKESFPLTVTSAQKNPTAFYLCASSGGLNEQFFGPGTRLTVL.